This passage covers 8 T cell receptor beta chains from one sample sequenced in a study of T cell repertoires in cytomegalovirus infection (dated by TCRdb to between 2018 and 2021). TCRdb records Illumina HiSeq 1500 as the sequencer. TCRdb reran the public reads through fastp at Q25 and MiXCR, keeping productive beta chains. Each CDR3 protein gets just one entry, which takes the most common genes and DNA from the rows behind it. The sample table shows some 99,000 distinct CDR3 sequences, and less than 30% are seen once. Roughly 81% of the sample is held by the ten biggest clonotypes. The sample's treatment or condition label is to be understood as: in vitro stimulation with specific CMV peptide epitopes to enrich CMV-specific T cells. The antigens of these receptors remain unknown. Sequencing was performed on CD8+ T cells from cultured PBMCs, taken from culture after CMV antigen stimulation. These receptors came from a human donor in good health (CMV status not recorded). Some clones in this sample may be carry-over from other donors' samples.

There are many counts of this clonotype. The V call is TRBV6-1, the J call TRBJ2-2; 9 bases are a match to TRBD1. There are 15 residues in the CDR3. V trimming: 7 bases; J trimming: 6 bases; junction bases outside the gene matches: 9. Germline loops: CDR1 MNHNS, CDR2 SASEGT. For the CDR3, the DNA is TGTGCCAGCAACCTGGGACAGGGTCTCGCCGGGGAGCTGTTTTTT. Residues: CASNLGQGLAGELFF.

A few counts support this clonotype. This chain links TRBV27 with TRBJ2-1; 9 bases align to TRBD2. With V trimmed by 2 bases and J by 4 bases, 3 bases remained unmatched. CDR1 and CDR2 (germline): MNHEY, SMNVEV (reference sequence). This CDR3 region has 15 residues. Written as DNA, the CDR3 is TGTGCCAGCAGTTTAGCGGGGGGGCATTACAATGAGCAGTTCTTC. This gives the protein CASSLAGGHYNEQFF.

The chain joins TRBV28 to TRBJ2-5, with D unresolved. Looked up from germline, CDR1 is MDHEN and CDR2 is SYDVKM. This CDR3 region has 13 residues. V lost 3 bases and J 2 bases, leaving 7 bases between the germline ends. CDR3 amino acids: CASSFRLQETQYF. The CDR3 DNA reads TGTGCCAGCAGTTTCCGACTGCAAGAGACCCAGTACTTC.

A note on this clonotype: One junction end does not reproduce the germline sequence, and a read error may be involved. The chain joins TRBV7-9 to TRBJ1-4, with 9 bases fitting TRBD1. In germline, CDR1 is SEHNR, CDR2 FQNEAQ (reference sequence). The CDR3 covers 15 residues. DNA of the CDR3: TGTGTCAGCAGCCCCACCGGGACAGGGAATGAAAAACTGTTTTTT. It codes for CVSSPTGTGNEKLFF.

In this sample, this clonotype turned up many times. The chain links TRBV7-8 to TRBJ2-3; D not resolved. V was pared by 0 bases and J by 4 bases, with 8 bases between. CDR1 is SGHVS and CDR2 is FQNEAQ in the germline V gene. This CDR3 region has 14 residues. This CDR3 reads CASSLAGWADTQYF. CDR3 nucleotides: TGTGCCAGCAGCTTAGCCGGGTGGGCAGATACGCAGTATTTT.

This clonotype was found a few times. This chain uses TRBV7-9 with TRBJ2-3; D unclear. The CDR3 covers 11 residues. V was pared by 8 bases and J by 0 bases, with 3 bases between. Looked up from germline, CDR1 is SEHNR and CDR2 is FQNEAQ (reference sequence). The CDR3 loop reads CASVSTDTQYF. In DNA form, the CDR3 reads TGTGCCAGCGTGAGCACAGATACGCAGTATTTT. The full variable domain, with the rest looked up from reference TRBV7-9 and TRBJ2-3, is DTGVSQNPRHKITKRGQNVTFRCDPISEHNRLYWYRQTLGQGPEFLTYFQNEAQLEKSRLLSDRFSAERPKGSFSTLEIQRTEQGDSAMYLCASVSTDTQYFGPGTRLTVL.

The chain recombines TRBV27 with TRBJ2-5; D unresolved. CDR1 is MNHEY and CDR2 is SMNVEV in the germline V gene (reference sequence). The CDR3 is 16 residues long. Trimming cost V 3 bases and J 1 base, with 15 bases left between them. Here the CDR3 DNA reads TGTGCCAGCAGTTTGGGCAGCTCGCCGCTCCAAGAGACCCAGTACTTC. Amino acid sequence: CASSLGSSPLQETQYF.

This clonotype was seen only a few times. The V and J genes are TRBV29-1 and TRBJ2-2; 7 positions agree with TRBD1. Germline V gene lookup returns CDR1 SQVTM and CDR2 ANQGSEA. This CDR3 comprises 14 residues. V lost 6 bases, J lost 4 bases, and 8 bases stayed unmatched. As DNA, the CDR3 is TGCAGCGTCCCGACAGGGTCGGTCACCGGGGAGCTGTTTTTT. As protein: CSVPTGSVTGELFF.